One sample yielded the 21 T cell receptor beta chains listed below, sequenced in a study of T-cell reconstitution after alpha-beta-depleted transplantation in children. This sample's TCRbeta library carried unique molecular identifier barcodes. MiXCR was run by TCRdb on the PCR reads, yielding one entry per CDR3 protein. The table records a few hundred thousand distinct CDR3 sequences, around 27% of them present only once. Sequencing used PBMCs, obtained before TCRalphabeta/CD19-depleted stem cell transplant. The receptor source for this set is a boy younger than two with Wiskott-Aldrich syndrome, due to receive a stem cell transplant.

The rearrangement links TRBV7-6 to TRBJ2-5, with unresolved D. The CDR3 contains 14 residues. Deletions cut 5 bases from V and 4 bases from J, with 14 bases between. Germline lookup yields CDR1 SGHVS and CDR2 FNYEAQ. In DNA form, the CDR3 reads TGTGCCAGCAGCCCCCGGGCCTGGGGAGAGACCCAGTACTTC. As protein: CASSPRAWGETQYF. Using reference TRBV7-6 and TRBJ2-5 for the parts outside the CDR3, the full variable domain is GAGVSQSPRYKVTKRGQDVALRCDPISGHVSLYWYRQALGQGPEFLTYFNYEAQQDKSGLPNDRFSAERPEGSISTLTIQRTEQRDSAMYRCASSPRAWGETQYFGPGTRLLVL.

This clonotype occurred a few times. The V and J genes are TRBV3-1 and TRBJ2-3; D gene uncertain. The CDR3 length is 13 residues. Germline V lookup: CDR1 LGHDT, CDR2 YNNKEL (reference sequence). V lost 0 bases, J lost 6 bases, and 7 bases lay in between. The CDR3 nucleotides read TGTGCCAGCAGCCAAGAGTATTCGGATACGCAGTATTTT. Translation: CASSQEYSDTQYF.

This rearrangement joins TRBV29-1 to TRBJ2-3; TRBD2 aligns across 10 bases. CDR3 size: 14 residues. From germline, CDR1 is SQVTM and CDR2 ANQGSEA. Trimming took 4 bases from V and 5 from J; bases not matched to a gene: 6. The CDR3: CSVGPSGSKDTQYF. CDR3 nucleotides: TGCAGCGTTGGGCCTAGCGGGAGTAAAGATACGCAGTATTTT.

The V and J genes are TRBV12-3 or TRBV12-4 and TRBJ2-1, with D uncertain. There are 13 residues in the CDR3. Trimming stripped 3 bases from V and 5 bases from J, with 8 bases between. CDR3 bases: TGTGCCAGCAGTTTGGACGGTCACAATGAGCAGTTCTTC. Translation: CASSLDGHNEQFF.

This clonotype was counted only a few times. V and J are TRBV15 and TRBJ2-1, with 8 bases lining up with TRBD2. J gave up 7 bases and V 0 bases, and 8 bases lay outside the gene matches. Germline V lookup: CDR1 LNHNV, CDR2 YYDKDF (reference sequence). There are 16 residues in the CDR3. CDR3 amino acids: CATSRDLGLGLNEQFF. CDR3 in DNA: TGTGCCACCAGCAGAGATCTGGGACTAGGGTTGAATGAGCAGTTCTTC.

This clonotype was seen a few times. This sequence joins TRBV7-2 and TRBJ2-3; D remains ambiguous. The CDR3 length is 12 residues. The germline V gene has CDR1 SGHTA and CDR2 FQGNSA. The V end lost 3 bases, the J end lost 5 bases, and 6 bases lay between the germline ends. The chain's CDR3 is CASSLAVDTQYF. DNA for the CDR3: TGTGCCAGCAGCTTGGCGGTAGATACGCAGTATTTT.

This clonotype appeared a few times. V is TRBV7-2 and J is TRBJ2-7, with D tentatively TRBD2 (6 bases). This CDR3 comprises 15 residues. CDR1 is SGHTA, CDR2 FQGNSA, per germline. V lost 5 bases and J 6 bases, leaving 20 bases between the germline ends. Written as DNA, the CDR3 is TGTGCCAGCAGCAGAGGTAGCGGAACCTCGGGCGAGCAGTACTTC. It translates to CASSRGSGTSGEQYF.

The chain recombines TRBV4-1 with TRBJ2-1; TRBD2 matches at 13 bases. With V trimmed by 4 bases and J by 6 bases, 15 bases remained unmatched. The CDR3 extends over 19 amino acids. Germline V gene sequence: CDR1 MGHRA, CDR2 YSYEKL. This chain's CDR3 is CASSPLGLAGVGPTNEQFF. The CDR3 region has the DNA TGCGCCAGCAGCCCGCTAGGACTAGCGGGAGTTGGTCCGACCAATGAGCAGTTCTTC.

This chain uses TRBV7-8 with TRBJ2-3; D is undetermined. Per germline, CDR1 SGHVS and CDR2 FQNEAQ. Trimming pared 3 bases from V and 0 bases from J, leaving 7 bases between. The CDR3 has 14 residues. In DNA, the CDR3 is TGTGCCAGCAGCTTTCTGATTAGCACAGATACGCAGTATTTT. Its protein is CASSFLISTDTQYF. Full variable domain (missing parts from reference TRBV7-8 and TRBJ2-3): GAGVSQSPRYKVAKRGQDVALRCDPISGHVSLFWYQQALGQGPEFLTYFQNEAQLDKSGLPSDRFFAERPEGSVSTLKIQRTQQEDSAVYLCASSFLISTDTQYFGPGTRLTVL.

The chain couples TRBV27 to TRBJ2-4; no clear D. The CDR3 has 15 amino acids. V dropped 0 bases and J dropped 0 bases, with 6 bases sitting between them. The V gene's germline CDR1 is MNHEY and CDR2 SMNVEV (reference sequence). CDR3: CASSLSQEAKNIQYF. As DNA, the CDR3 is TGTGCCAGCAGTTTATCCCAGGAAGCCAAAAACATTCAGTACTTC.

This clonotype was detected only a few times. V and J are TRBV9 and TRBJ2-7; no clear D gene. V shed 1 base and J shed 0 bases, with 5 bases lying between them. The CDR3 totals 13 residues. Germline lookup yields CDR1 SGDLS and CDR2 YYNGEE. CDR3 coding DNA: TGTGCCAGCAGCGTATCTGACTCCTACGAGCAGTACTTC. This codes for CASSVSDSYEQYF.

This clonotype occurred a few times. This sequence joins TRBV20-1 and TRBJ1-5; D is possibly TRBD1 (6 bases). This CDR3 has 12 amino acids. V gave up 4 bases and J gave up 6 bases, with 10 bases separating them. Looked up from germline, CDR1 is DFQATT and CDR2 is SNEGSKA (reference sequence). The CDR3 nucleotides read TGCAGTGCTAAACAGGGCGGTCAGCCCCAGCATTTT. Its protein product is CSAKQGGQPQHF.

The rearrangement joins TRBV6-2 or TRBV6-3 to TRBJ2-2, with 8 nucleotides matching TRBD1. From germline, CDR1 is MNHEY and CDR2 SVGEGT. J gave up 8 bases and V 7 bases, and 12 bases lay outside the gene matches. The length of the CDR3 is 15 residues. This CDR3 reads CASMLSGGGKGELFF. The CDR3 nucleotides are TGTGCCAGCATGCTCTCAGGGGGCGGAAAAGGGGAGCTGTTTTTT.

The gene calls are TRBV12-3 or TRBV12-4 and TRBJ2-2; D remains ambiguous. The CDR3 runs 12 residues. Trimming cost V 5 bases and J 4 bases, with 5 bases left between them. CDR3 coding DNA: TGTGCCAGCAGTCCCATCACCGGGGAGCTGTTTTTT. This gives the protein CASSPITGELFF.

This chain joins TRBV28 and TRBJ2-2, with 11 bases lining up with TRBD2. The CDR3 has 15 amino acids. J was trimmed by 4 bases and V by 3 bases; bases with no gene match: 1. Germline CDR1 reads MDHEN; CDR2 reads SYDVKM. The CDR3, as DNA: TGTGCCAGCAGTTTTAGCGGGAGGGCCACCGGGGAGCTGTTTTTT. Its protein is CASSFSGRATGELFF. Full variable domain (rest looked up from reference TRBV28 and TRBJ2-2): DVKVTQSSRYLVKRTGEKVFLECVQDMDHENMFWYRQDPGLGLRLIYFSYDVKMKEKGDIPEGYSVSREKKERFSLILESASTNQTSMYLCASSFSGRATGELFFGEGSRLTVL.

The DNA of the CDR3 is TGTGCCAGCAGGGGACAGGGGGCAAACTATGGCTACACCTTC. It yields the protein CASRGQGANYGYTF. This chain connects TRBV12-3 or TRBV12-4 to TRBJ1-2; 12 bases fit TRBD1. The CDR3 runs 14 residues. V lost 6 bases, J lost 2 bases, and 1 base stayed unmatched.

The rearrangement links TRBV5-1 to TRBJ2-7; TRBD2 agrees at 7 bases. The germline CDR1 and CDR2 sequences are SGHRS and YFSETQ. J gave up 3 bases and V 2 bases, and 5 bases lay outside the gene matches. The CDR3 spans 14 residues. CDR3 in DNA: TGCGCCAGCAGCTTTCGCGGGGGATACTACGAGCAGTACTTC. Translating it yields CASSFRGGYYEQYF.

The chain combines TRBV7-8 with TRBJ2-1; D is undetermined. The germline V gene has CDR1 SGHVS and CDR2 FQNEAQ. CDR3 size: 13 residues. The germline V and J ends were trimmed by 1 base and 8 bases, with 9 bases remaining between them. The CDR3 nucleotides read TGTGCCAGCAGCTTAGATCTAAGCTATGAGCAGTTCTTC. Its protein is CASSLDLSYEQFF.

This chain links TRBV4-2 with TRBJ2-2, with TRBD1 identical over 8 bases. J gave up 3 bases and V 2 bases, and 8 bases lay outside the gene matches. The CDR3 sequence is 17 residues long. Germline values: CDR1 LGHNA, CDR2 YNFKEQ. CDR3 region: CASSQLRDRLYTGELFF. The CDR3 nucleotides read TGTGCCAGCAGCCAACTCCGGGACAGGCTATACACCGGGGAGCTGTTTTTT.

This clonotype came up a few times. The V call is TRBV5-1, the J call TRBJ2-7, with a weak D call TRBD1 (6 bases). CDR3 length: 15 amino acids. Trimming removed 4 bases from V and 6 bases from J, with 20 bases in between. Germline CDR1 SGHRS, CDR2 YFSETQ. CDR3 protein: CASSPTGPSGPEQYF. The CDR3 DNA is TGCGCCAGCAGCCCAACAGGGCCCTCAGGCCCCGAGCAGTACTTC. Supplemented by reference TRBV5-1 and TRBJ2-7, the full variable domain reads KAGVTQTPRYLIKTRGQQVTLSCSPISGHRSVSWYQQTPGQGLQFLFEYFSETQRNKGNFPGRFSGRQFSNSRSEMNVSTLELGDSALYLCASSPTGPSGPEQYFGPGTRLTVT.

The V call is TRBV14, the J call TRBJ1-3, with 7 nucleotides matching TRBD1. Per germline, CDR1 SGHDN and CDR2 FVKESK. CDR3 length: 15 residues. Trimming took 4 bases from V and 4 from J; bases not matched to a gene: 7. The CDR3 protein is CASSRPGGGGNTIYF. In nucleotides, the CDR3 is TGTGCCAGCAGCCGACCAGGGGGAGGAGGAAACACCATATATTTT.